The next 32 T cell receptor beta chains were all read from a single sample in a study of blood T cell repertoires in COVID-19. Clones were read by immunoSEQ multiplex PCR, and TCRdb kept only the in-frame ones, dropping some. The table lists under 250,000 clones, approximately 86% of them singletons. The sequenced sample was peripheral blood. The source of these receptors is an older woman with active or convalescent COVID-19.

DNA for the CDR3: TGTGCCAGCAGCTACCTCCCGGACAGGGGGCGTTTTCCAGATACGCAGTATTTT. This sequence encodes CASSYLPDRGRFPDTQYF. The chain joins TRBV7-8 to TRBJ2-3; 11 positions match TRBD1. CDR3 length equals 18 residues. Germline V gene data show CDR1 as SGHVS and CDR2 as FQNEAQ. V was clipped by 4 bases and J by 4 bases; unmatched bases: 13.

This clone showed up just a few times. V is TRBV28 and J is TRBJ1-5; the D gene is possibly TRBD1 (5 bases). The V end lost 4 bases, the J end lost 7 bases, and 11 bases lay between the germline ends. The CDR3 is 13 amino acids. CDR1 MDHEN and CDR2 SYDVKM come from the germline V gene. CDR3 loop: CASSYGGSQPQHF. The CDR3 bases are TGTGCCAGCAGTTACGGGGGATCGCAGCCCCAGCATTTT.

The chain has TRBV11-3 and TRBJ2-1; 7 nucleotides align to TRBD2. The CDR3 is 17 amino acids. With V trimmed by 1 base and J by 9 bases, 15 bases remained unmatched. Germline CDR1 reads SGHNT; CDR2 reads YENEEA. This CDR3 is CASSLVGPSRGWGEQFF. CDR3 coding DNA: TGTGCCAGCAGCTTAGTGGGTCCCTCGCGGGGGTGGGGTGAGCAGTTCTTC.

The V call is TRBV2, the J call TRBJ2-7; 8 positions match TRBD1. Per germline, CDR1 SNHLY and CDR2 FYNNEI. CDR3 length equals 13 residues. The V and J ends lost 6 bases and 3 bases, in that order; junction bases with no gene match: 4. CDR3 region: CASRRDRNYEQYV. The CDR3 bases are TGTGCCAGCAGGAGGGACAGGAACTACGAGCAGTACGTC.

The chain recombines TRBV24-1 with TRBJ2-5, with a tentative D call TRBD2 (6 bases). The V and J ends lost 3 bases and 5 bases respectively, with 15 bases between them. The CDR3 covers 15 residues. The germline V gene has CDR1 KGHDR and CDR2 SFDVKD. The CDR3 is CATSDLVSGLETQYF. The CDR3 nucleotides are TGTGCCACCAGTGATCTCGTAAGCGGGTTGGAGACCCAGTACTTC.

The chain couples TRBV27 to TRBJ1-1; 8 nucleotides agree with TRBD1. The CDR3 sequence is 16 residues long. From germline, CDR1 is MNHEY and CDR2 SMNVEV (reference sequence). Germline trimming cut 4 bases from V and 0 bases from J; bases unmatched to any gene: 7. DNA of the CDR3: TGTGCCAGCAGTTCCTGGACAGGGAAGGTGAACACTGAAGCTTTCTTT. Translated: CASSSWTGKVNTEAFF.

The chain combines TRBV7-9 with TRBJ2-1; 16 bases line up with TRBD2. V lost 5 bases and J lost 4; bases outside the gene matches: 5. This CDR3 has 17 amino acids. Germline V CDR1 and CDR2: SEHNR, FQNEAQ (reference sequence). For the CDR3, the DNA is TGTGCCAGCAGCCGGGGACTAGCGGGGGGGAGTTACAATGAGCAGTTCTTC. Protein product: CASSRGLAGGSYNEQFF.

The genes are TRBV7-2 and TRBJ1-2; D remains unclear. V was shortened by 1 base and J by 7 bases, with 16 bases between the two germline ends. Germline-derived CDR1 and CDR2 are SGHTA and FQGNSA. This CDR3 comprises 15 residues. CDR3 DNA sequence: TGTGCCAGCAGCTTAGTTCCGGATGGGCTCGCTGGCTACACCTTC. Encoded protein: CASSLVPDGLAGYTF.

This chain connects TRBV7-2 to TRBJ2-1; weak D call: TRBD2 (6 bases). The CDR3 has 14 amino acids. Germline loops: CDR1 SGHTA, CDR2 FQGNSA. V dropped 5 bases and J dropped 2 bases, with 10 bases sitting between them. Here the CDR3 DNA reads TGTGCCAGCAGCCCCTGGACTACCTACAATGAGCAGTTCTTC. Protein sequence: CASSPWTTYNEQFF.

The CDR3 nucleotides are TGTGCCAGCAGTTTAAATAGCGGGGCCCAAGAGACCCAGTACTTC. Amino acid sequence: CASSLNSGAQETQYF. The chain combines TRBV28 with TRBJ2-5; TRBD2 matches at 8 bases. The germline V gene has CDR1 MDHEN and CDR2 SYDVKM. The CDR3 has 15 residues. V dropped 2 bases and J dropped 1; count of bases not matched to a gene: 3.

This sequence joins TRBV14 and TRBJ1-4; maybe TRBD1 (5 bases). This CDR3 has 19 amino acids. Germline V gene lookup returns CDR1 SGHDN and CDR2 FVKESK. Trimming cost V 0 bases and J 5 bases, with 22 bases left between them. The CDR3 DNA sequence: TGTGCCAGCAGCCAAGATCCCATTGCTAGGGGAGGGAAAAATGAAAAACTGTTTTTT. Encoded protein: CASSQDPIARGGKNEKLFF.

The CDR3 loop is CASSRTGGLYEQFF. In DNA, the CDR3 is TGCGCCAGCAGTCGGACAGGGGGATTGTATGAGCAGTTCTTC. V gene TRBV10-1 combines with J gene TRBJ2-1, with TRBD1 matching 10 bases. The junction had 6 bases not matched to a gene; V was cut back by 5 bases and J by 8 bases. CDR1 and CDR2 from the germline V gene are WNHNN and SYGVQD (reference sequence). CDR3 length equals 14 residues.

The CDR3 DNA reads TGTGCCAGCAGTGGGTGGACAGGGGCTCGAGAGACCCAGTACTTC. Translated: CASSGWTGARETQYF. The V call is TRBV27, the J call TRBJ2-5; 9 nucleotides line up with TRBD1. Germline V gives CDR1 MNHEY, CDR2 SMNVEV (reference sequence). With V trimmed by 5 bases and J by 4 bases, 8 bases remained unmatched. The CDR3 runs to 15 residues.

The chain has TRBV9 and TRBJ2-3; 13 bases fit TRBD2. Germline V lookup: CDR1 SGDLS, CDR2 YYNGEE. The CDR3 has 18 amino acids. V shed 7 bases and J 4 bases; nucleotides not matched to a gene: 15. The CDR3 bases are TGTGCCAGCTTACTTCGCCCCACTAGCGGGGGGGTTCCAGATACGCAGTATTTT. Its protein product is CASLLRPTSGGVPDTQYF.

The CDR3 here is CASSGTATGYNEQFF. The CDR3 coding sequence is TGCGCCAGCAGCGGAACAGCCACGGGGTACAATGAGCAGTTCTTC. This chain uses TRBV5-1 with TRBJ2-1, with D possibly matching TRBD2 (5 bases). This CDR3 has 15 amino acids. Germline V gene sequence: CDR1 SGHRS, CDR2 YFSETQ. V lost 4 bases and J 4 bases, leaving 15 bases between the germline ends.

The CDR3 bases are TGCAGCGCTAGATCCGGGGGATCGAACACCGGGGAGCTGTTTTTT. It is translated as CSARSGGSNTGELFF. The V gene is TRBV29-1, the J gene TRBJ2-2, with D possibly matching TRBD2 (6 bases). Per germline, CDR1 SQVTM and CDR2 ANQGSEA. This CDR3 has 15 amino acids. V gave up 7 bases and J gave up 0 bases, with 15 bases separating them.

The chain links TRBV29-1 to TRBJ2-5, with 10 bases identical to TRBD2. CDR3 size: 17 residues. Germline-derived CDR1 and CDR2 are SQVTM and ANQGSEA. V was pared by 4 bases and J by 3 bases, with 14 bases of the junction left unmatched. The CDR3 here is CSVGPAGGPRKKETQYF. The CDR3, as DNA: TGCAGCGTTGGTCCAGCGGGAGGGCCACGAAAGAAAGAGACCCAGTACTTC.

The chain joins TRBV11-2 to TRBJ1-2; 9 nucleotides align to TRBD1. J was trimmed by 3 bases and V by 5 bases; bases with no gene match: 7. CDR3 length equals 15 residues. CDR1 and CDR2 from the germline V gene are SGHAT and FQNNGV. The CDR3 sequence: CASSTGQGLYYGYTF. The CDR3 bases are TGTGCCAGCAGCACCGGACAGGGGTTATACTATGGCTACACCTTC. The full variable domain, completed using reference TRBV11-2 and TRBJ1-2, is EAGVAQSPRYKIIEKRQSVAFWCNPISGHATLYWYQQILGQGPKLLIQFQNNGVVDDSQLPKDRFSAERLKGVDSTLKIQPAKLEDSAVYLCASSTGQGLYYGYTFGSGTRLTVV.

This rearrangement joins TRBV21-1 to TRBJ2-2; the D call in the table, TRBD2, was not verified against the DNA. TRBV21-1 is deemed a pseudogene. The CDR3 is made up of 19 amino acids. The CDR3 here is CASTKDRAGGERTTGELFF. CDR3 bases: TGTGCCAGCACCAAAGATCGGGCGGGGGGGGAACGCACTACCGGGGAGCTGTTTTTT.

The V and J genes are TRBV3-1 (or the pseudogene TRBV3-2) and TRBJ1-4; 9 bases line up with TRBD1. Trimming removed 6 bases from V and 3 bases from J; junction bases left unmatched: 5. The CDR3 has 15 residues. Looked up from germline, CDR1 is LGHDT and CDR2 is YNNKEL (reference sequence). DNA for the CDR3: TGTGCCAGCAGACAGACAGGGGGGGCTAATGAAAAACTGTTTTTT. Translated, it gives CASRQTGGANEKLFF.

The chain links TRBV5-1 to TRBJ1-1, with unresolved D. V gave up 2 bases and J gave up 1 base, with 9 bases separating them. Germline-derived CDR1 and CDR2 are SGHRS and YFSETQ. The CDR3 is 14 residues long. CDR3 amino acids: CASSLPKQNTEAFF. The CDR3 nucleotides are TGCGCCAGCAGCTTACCCAAACAGAACACTGAAGCTTTCTTT.

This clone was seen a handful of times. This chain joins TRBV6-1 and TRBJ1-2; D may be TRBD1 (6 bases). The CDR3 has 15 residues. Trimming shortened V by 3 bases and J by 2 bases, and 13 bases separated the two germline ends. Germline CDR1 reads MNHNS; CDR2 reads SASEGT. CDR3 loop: CASSDPGTTNYGYTF. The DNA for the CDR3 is TGTGCCAGCAGTGATCCAGGGACAACGAACTATGGCTACACCTTC.

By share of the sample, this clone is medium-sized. As DNA, the CDR3 is TGTGCCAGCAGCCACGCGGGCAATCAGCCCCAGCATTTT. The encoded protein is CASSHAGNQPQHF. The chain combines TRBV14 with TRBJ1-5, with D uncertain. There are 13 residues in the CDR3. The germline V gene encodes CDR1 SGHDN and CDR2 FVKESK. The V gene lost 3 bases and the J gene lost 2 bases, with 5 bases spanning the gap. The full variable domain, with the rest looked up from reference TRBV14 and TRBJ1-5, is EAGVTQFPSHSVIEKGQTVTLRCDPISGHDNLYWYRRVMGKEIKFLLHFVKESKQDESGMPNNRFLAERTGGTYSTLKVQPAELEDSGVYFCASSHAGNQPQHFGDGTRLSIL.

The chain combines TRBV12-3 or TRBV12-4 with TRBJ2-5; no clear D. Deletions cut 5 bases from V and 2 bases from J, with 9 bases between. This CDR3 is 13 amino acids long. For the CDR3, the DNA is TGTGCCAGCAGTACACAGAGTCAAGAGACCCAGTACTTC. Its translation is CASSTQSQETQYF.

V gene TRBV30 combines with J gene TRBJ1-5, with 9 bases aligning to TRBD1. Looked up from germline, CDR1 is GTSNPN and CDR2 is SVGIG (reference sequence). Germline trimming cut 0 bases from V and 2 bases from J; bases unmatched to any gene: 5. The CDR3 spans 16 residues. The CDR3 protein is CAWSVEQGAGNQPQHF. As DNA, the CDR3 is TGTGCCTGGAGTGTAGAACAGGGGGCGGGCAATCAGCCCCAGCATTTT. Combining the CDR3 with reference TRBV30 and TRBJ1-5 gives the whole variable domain SQTIHQWPATLVQPVGSPLSLECTVEGTSNPNLYWYRQAAGRGLQLLFYSVGIGQISSEVPQNLSASRPQDRQFILSSKKLLLSDSGFYLCAWSVEQGAGNQPQHFGDGTRLSIL.

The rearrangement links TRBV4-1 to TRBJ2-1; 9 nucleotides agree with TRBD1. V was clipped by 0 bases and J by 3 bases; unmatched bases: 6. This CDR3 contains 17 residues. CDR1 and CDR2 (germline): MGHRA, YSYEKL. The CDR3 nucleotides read TGCGCCAGCAGCCAAGATCGGCGGGACAGGGACTACAATGAGCAGTTCTTC. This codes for CASSQDRRDRDYNEQFF.

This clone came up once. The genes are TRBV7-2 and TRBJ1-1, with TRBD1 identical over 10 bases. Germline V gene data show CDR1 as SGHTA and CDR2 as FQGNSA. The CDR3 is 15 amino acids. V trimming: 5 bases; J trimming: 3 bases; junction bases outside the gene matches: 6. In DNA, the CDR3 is TGTGCCAGCAGCCCCCTCGGACAGGGGGACACTGAAGCTTTCTTT. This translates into CASSPLGQGDTEAFF. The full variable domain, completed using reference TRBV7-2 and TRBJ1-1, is GAGVSQSPSNKVTEKGKDVELRCDPISGHTALYWYRQSLGQGLEFLIYFQGNSAPDKSGLPSDRFSAERTGGSVSTLTIQRTQQEDSAVYLCASSPLGQGDTEAFFGQGTRLTVV.

Written as DNA, the CDR3 is TGTGCCAGCAGCGTAGTAGGGCGACAGAGCACAGATACGCAGTATTTT. Protein sequence: CASSVVGRQSTDTQYF. V usage is TRBV9 and J usage is TRBJ2-3; D is perhaps TRBD1 (5 bases). The CDR3 totals 16 residues. The V and J ends lost 0 bases and 0 bases respectively, with 11 bases between them. Per the germline V gene, CDR1 is SGDLS and CDR2 is YYNGEE.

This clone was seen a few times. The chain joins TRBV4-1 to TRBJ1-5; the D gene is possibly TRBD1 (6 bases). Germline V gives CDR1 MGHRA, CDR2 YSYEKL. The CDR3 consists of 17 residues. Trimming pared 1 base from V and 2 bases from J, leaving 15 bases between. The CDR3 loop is CASSQVRGARGNQPQHF. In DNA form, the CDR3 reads TGCGCCAGCAGCCAAGTACGGGGGGCTAGGGGCAATCAGCCCCAGCATTTT.

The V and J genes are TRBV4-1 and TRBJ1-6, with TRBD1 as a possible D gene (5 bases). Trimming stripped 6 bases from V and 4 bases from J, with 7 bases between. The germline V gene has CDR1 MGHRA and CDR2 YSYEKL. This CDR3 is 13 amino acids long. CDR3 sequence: CASRQEYNSPLHF. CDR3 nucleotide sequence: TGCGCCAGCAGACAGGAGTATAATTCACCCCTCCACTTT.

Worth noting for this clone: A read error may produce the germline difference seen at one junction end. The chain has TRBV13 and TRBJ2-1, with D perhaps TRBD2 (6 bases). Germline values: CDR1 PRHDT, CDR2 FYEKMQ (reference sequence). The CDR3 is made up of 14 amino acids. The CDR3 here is CATSEGRSYNEQFF. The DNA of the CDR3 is TGTGCCACCAGCGAAGGGAGGTCCTACAATGAGCAGTTCTTC.

The CDR3 loop reads CASSYGQINEQFF. In DNA form, the CDR3 reads TGTGCCAGCAGTTATGGACAAATCAATGAGCAGTTCTTC. The V and J genes are TRBV6-6 and TRBJ2-1; D is perhaps TRBD1 (5 bases). This CDR3 has 13 residues. Germline CDR1 and CDR2: MNHNY and SVGAGI (reference sequence). The V end lost 3 bases, the J end lost 6 bases, and 9 bases lay between the germline ends.